The 27 T cell receptor beta chains listed next were all sequenced from one sample in a study of blood T cell repertoires in COVID-19. Sequenced by immunoSEQ multiplex PCR; TCRdb stores in-frame clones only, minus some. The sample carries roughly 250,000 clones, around 87% recorded once. Sequencing used peripheral blood. These receptor sequences come from a man in his 60s who had recovered from COVID-19.

This rearrangement joins TRBV9 to TRBJ2-5; TRBD2 might be the D (6 bases). The CDR3 extends over 14 amino acids. Germline CDR1 is SGDLS and CDR2 is YYNGEE. V was shortened by 0 bases and J by 4 bases, with 10 bases between the two germline ends. The CDR3 coding sequence is TGTGCCAGCAGCGTAGCGGGGGATGTAGAGACCCAGTACTTC. This codes for CASSVAGDVETQYF.

This clone came up once. The chain has TRBV9 and TRBJ2-1, with D perhaps matching TRBD2 (6 bases). V was cut by 0 bases and J by 0 bases, with 13 bases left in between. CDR1 and CDR2 from the germline V gene are SGDLS and YYNGEE. This CDR3 is built from 17 residues. The CDR3 bases are TGTGCCAGCAGCGTAGGTAGTAGCGGCTTCTCCTACAATGAGCAGTTCTTC. It codes for CASSVGSSGFSYNEQFF.

This sequence joins TRBV6-1 and TRBJ1-2; 8 nucleotides align to TRBD1. From germline, CDR1 is MNHNS and CDR2 SASEGT. The CDR3 length is 14 residues. The V gene end was trimmed by 0 bases and the J gene end by 8 bases; junction bases not matched to a gene: 5. The CDR3 spells CASSEAAGGEGYTF. CDR3 in DNA: TGTGCCAGCAGTGAAGCCGCAGGGGGCGAAGGCTACACCTTC.

The genes are TRBV13 and TRBJ2-7; unclear D gene. The CDR3 loop spans 16 amino acids. The V and J ends lost 6 bases and 2 bases respectively, with 20 bases between them. Germline CDR1 is PRHDT and CDR2 is FYEKMQ (reference sequence). The CDR3, as DNA: TGTGCCAGCAGATTTAGCAGCCCCGGGTTCGCCTACGAGCAGTACGTC. As protein: CASRFSSPGFAYEQYV.

This chain links TRBV18 with TRBJ2-2; TRBD1 agrees at 10 bases. Trimming took 6 bases from V and 6 from J; bases not matched to a gene: 7. This CDR3 is built from 15 residues. Germline CDR1 reads KGHSH; CDR2 reads LQKENI. In DNA, the CDR3 is TGTGCCAGCTCCCCCGGGACAGGGGCACCCGGGGAGCTGTTTTTT. It translates to CASSPGTGAPGELFF.

The chain links TRBV7-2 to TRBJ2-7; the D gene is possibly TRBD1 (6 bases). Between the trimmed V and J ends, which lost 5 bases and 1 base, there was a span of 12 bases. Looked up from germline, CDR1 is SGHTA and CDR2 is FQGNSA. The CDR3 sequence is 14 residues long. This CDR3 is CASSPLDSSYEQYF. DNA for the CDR3: TGTGCCAGCAGCCCATTGGACAGTTCCTACGAGCAGTACTTC. Variable domain in full (rest from reference TRBV7-2 and TRBJ2-7): GAGVSQSPSNKVTEKGKDVELRCDPISGHTALYWYRQSLGQGLEFLIYFQGNSAPDKSGLPSDRFSAERTGGSVSTLTIQRTQQEDSAVYLCASSPLDSSYEQYFGPGTRLTVT.

The chain employs TRBV5-6 and TRBJ1-6; D is unresolved. Trimming left V 2 bases short and J 10 bases short, with 22 bases between. Germline loops: CDR1 SGHDT, CDR2 YYEEEE. The CDR3 has 17 residues. CDR3 sequence (DNA): TGTGCCAGCAGCTTCCGAGCCTTAACCCGGAGGCTATCACCCCTCCACTTT. Translating gives CASSFRALTRRLSPLHF.

V usage is TRBV6-4 and J usage is TRBJ1-1; TRBD1 aligns across 7 bases. J lost 6 bases, V lost 2 bases, and 12 bases had no gene match. The CDR3 sequence is 16 residues long. CDR1 and CDR2 (germline): MRHNA, SNTAGT. CDR3 DNA sequence: TGTGCCAGCAGTGACATCCCGACAGGGCGGGAATCTGAAGCTTTCTTT. Its translation: CASSDIPTGRESEAFF.

The rearrangement joins TRBV6-2 or TRBV6-3 to TRBJ1-2; 10 nucleotides align to TRBD1. The V gene end was trimmed by 6 bases and the J gene end by 8 bases; junction bases not matched to a gene: 6. CDR3 length: 13 amino acids. Germline V gives CDR1 MNHEY, CDR2 SVGEGT. The CDR3 coding sequence is TGTGCCAGCAGCCCGGGACAGGGGCGCGGCTACACCTTC. Translation gives CASSPGQGRGYTF.

The V and J genes are TRBV7-9 and TRBJ1-2, with D unresolved. The V end lost 2 bases, the J end lost 9 bases, and 13 bases lay between the germline ends. The CDR3 extends over 13 amino acids. The germline CDR1 and CDR2 sequences are SEHNR and FQNEAQ (reference sequence). The CDR3 protein is CASSLSNSDRYTF. The CDR3 coding sequence is TGTGCCAGCAGCTTATCGAATAGTGATCGCTACACCTTC.

The V call is TRBV6-6, the J call TRBJ1-4; perhaps TRBD1 as D (5 bases). This CDR3 comprises 15 residues. CDR1 and CDR2 (germline): MNHNY, SVGAGI (reference sequence). Trimming removed 7 bases from V and 5 bases from J, with 17 bases in between. The CDR3 spells CASIFGGAGNEKLFF. CDR3 bases: TGTGCCAGCATCTTCGGCGGGGCTGGCAATGAAAAACTGTTTTTT.

V and J are TRBV10-1 and TRBJ2-4, with 8 bases fitting TRBD2. This CDR3 spans 13 amino acids. J lost 9 bases, V lost 0 bases, and 1 base had no gene match. The germline V gene encodes CDR1 WNHNN and CDR2 SYGVQD (reference sequence). The CDR3 DNA reads as TGCGCCAGCAGTGAGTCGGCGGGAGGCATTCAGTACTTC. Translated: CASSESAGGIQYF.

This chain uses TRBV11-2 with TRBJ1-4; D is perhaps TRBD1 (6 bases). The CDR3 extends over 16 amino acids. The V gene's germline CDR1 is SGHAT and CDR2 FQNNGV. V was clipped by 5 bases and J by 7 bases, with 20 bases between them. CDR3 sequence: CASSNRRGAISEKLFF. The CDR3 DNA is TGTGCCAGCAGCAATCGACGGGGGGCGATTAGTGAAAAACTGTTTTTT.

The chain couples TRBV19 to TRBJ2-2; 9 bases fit TRBD1. Trimming at V came to 5 bases and at J to 2 bases, leaving 3 bases not matched to a gene. This CDR3 is built from 15 residues. Germline V gene lookup returns CDR1 LNHDA and CDR2 SQIVND (reference sequence). Written as DNA, the CDR3 is TGTGCCAGTAGTTTGGGACAGGGAAACACCGGGGAGCTGTTTTTT. Amino acid sequence: CASSLGQGNTGELFF.

The gene calls are TRBV19 and TRBJ1-1, with D maybe TRBD1 (5 bases). Germline V CDR1 and CDR2: LNHDA, SQIVND (reference sequence). CDR3 length equals 14 residues. Trimming pared 4 bases from V and 1 base from J, leaving 10 bases between. CDR3 in DNA: TGTGCCAGTAGTACGTCTGACAGGAACACTGAAGCTTTCTTT. Translated: CASSTSDRNTEAFF.

The gene calls are TRBV3-1 (or the pseudogene TRBV3-2) and TRBJ1-2; a possible D gene is TRBD1 (5 bases). Germline V lookup: CDR1 LGHDT, CDR2 YNNKEL (reference sequence). Trimming took 1 base from V and 8 from J, leaving 14 bases between them. This CDR3 is 14 amino acids long. The CDR3 here is CASSQVGGLSGYTF. In DNA, the CDR3 is TGTGCCAGCAGCCAAGTGGGGGGATTAAGCGGCTACACCTTC.

V gene TRBV28 combines with J gene TRBJ2-6; weak D call: TRBD1 (6 bases). Trimming removed 9 bases from V and 2 bases from J, with 11 bases in between. From germline, CDR1 is MDHEN and CDR2 SYDVKM. There are 14 residues in the CDR3. The CDR3 loop is CASNNRAGANVLTF. CDR3 nucleotides: TGTGCCAGTAACAACAGGGCTGGGGCCAACGTCCTGACTTTC.

The genes are TRBV25-1 and TRBJ1-1; the D gene is possibly TRBD1 (6 bases). V was shortened by 2 bases and J by 6 bases, with 13 bases between the two germline ends. The CDR3 has 14 amino acids. CDR1 MGHDK and CDR2 SYGVNS come from the germline V gene. This CDR3 reads CASSEQGPNAEAFF. CDR3 sequence (DNA): TGTGCCAGCAGTGAACAGGGGCCCAACGCTGAAGCTTTCTTT.

The chain employs TRBV5-1 and TRBJ2-5; 8 bases are shared with TRBD1. In germline, CDR1 is SGHRS, CDR2 YFSETQ. The CDR3 consists of 15 residues. V was clipped by 4 bases and J by 1 base; unmatched bases: 6. CDR3 loop: CASSRIGTGQETQYF. The DNA of the CDR3 is TGCGCCAGCAGCCGGATAGGGACAGGCCAAGAGACCCAGTACTTC.

This rearrangement joins TRBV19 to TRBJ1-2, with D uncertain. Trimming pared 5 bases from V and 2 bases from J, leaving 12 bases between. CDR1 and CDR2 from the germline V gene are LNHDA and SQIVND (reference sequence). The CDR3 is 14 residues long. The CDR3 nucleotides are TGTGCCAGTAGTTTGTTCAACTCCAACTATGGCTACACCTTC. Its protein product is CASSLFNSNYGYTF.

The V and J genes are TRBV28 and TRBJ1-2, with 9 nucleotides matching TRBD1. The CDR3 has 13 residues. CDR1 MDHEN and CDR2 SYDVKM come from the germline V gene. The V segment lost 9 bases and the J segment 6 bases; nucleotides outside the gene matches: 8. CDR3 amino acids: CASTYRGRDGYTF. The CDR3, as DNA: TGTGCCAGTACGTACAGGGGGCGGGATGGCTACACCTTC.

The CDR3 DNA follows: TGTGCCAGCGGAGGGACCGGGACAGCGGGCGACGAGCAGTACTTC. Translation: CASGGTGTAGDEQYF. This sequence joins TRBV21-1 and TRBJ2-7; the table gives TRBD1 as D, unverified against the DNA. TRBV21-1 is shown as a pseudogene. This CDR3 has 15 residues.

This sequence joins TRBV12-3 or TRBV12-4 and TRBJ2-5; a possible D gene is TRBD2 (6 bases). V dropped 6 bases and J dropped 5 bases, with 13 bases sitting between them. The CDR3 length is 13 residues. CDR3 nucleotide sequence: TGTGCCAGCAGGGCGGACTACCCGGAGACCCAGTACTTC. The encoded protein is CASRADYPETQYF.

V is TRBV11-2 and J is TRBJ2-3; 15 nucleotides line up with TRBD2. With V trimmed by 4 bases and J by 3 bases, 5 bases remained unmatched. Looked up from germline, CDR1 is SGHAT and CDR2 is FQNNGV. The CDR3 loop spans 17 amino acids. CDR3 nucleotides: TGTGCCAGCAGCTACGCGGGACTAGCGGGGGGAACAGATACGCAGTATTTT. Protein sequence: CASSYAGLAGGTDTQYF.

A single count supports this clone. The CDR3 coding sequence is TGTGCCAGTAGTATACAGGGTAGCCCACTAACCGAAGAGACCCAGTACTTC. It encodes CASSIQGSPLTEETQYF. The V gene is TRBV19, the J gene TRBJ2-5; D is perhaps TRBD1 (5 bases). CDR1 and CDR2 from the germline V gene are LNHDA and SQIVND (reference sequence). Trimming removed 2 bases at V and 3 bases at J, with 19 bases between. The length of the CDR3 is 17 residues.

The chain employs TRBV3-1 (or the pseudogene TRBV3-2) and TRBJ2-1; D unresolved. The CDR3 is made up of 13 amino acids. With 2 bases removed from V and 6 bases from J, the gap between germline ends came to 8 bases. Germline CDR1 reads LGHDT; CDR2 reads YNNKEL (reference sequence). In DNA, the CDR3 is TGTGCCAGCAGCCAACACTCAGGCAATGAGCAGTTCTTC. Protein: CASSQHSGNEQFF.

The chain couples TRBV3-1 (or the pseudogene TRBV3-2) to TRBJ1-1, with a tentative D call TRBD1 (5 bases). The germline V and J ends were trimmed by 1 base and 12 bases, with 12 bases remaining between them. The CDR3 loop spans 12 amino acids. The germline V gene has CDR1 LGHDT and CDR2 YNNKEL (reference sequence). CDR3 DNA sequence: TGTGCCAGCAGCCAAGTCAACCGGGGGACTTTCTTT. Residues: CASSQVNRGTFF.